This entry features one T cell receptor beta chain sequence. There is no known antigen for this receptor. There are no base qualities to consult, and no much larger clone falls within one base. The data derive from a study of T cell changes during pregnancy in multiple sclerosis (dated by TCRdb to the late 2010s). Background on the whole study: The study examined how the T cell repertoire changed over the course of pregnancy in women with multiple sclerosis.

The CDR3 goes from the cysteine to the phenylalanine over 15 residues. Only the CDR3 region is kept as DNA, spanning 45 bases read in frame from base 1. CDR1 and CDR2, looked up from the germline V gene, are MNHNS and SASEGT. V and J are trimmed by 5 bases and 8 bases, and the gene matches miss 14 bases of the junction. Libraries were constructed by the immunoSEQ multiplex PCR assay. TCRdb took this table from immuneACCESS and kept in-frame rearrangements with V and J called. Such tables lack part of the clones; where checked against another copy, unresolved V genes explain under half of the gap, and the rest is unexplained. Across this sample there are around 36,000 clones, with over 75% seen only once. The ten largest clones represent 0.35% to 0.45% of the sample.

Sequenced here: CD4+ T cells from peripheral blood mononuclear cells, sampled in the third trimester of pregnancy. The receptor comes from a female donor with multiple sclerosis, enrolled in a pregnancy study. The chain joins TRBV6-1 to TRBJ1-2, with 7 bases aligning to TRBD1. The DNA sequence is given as TGTGCCAGCAGTCCACCAGGGACAGCCTTTGGGGGCTACACCTTC. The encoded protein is CASSPPGTAFGGYTF.